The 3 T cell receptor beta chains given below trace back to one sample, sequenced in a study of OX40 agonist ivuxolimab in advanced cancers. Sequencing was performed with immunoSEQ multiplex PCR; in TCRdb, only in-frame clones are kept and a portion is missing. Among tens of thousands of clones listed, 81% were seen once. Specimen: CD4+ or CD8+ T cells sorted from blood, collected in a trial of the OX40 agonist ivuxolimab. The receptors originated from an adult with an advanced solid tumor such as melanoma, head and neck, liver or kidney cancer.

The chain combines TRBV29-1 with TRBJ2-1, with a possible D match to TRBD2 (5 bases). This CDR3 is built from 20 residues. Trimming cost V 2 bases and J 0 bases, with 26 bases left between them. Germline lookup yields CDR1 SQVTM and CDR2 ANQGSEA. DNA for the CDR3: TGCAGCGTTGAATCATCTAAACTAGGAATCTCCCATAGCTCCTACAATGAGCAGTTCTTC. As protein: CSVESSKLGISHSSYNEQFF.

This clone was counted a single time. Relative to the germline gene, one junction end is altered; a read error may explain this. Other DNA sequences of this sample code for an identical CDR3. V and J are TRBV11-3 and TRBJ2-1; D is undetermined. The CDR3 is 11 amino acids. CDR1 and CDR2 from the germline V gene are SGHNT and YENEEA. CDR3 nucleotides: TGTGCCAGCAGCCTAGACAATGAGCAGTTCTTC. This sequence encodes CASSLDNEQFF.

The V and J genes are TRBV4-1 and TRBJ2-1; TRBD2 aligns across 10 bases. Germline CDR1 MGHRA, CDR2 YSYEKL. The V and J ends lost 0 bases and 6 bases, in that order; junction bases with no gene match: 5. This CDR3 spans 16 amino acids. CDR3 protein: CASSQDISGGANEQFF. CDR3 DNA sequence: TGCGCCAGCAGCCAAGATATCAGCGGGGGGGCCAATGAGCAGTTCTTC.